This T cell receptor (beta chain) was sequenced for a study of naive and memory T cell subsets. An equimolar mix of two oligonucleotides served as the beta constant-region primer for TRBC1 and TRBC2. Nested alpha and beta constant-region primers with the SP2 primer drove four PCR rounds on ligated cDNA. MiXCR, applied by TCRdb to the UMI-ligation and nested PCR reads, yields one record per CDR3 protein. The sample records about 150,000 distinct CDR3 sequences, about 15% being singletons. Germline CDR1 and CDR2: DFQATT and SNEGSKA (reference sequence). Trimming removed 6 bases from V and 0 bases from J, with 11 bases in between. This CDR3 region has 13 residues. This clonotype has a handful of counts. Overnight CMV lysate stimulation of fresh PBMCs defined donor CMV status by CD4+ IFNgamma.

V is TRBV20-1 and J is TRBJ1-1; no definite D call. Material for sequencing was naive CD4+ T cells from blood. The sequence was collected from a human donor in good health. The CDR3 sequence: CSALMVMNTEAFF. CDR3 sequence (DNA): TGCAGTGCGCTCATGGTGATGAACACTGAAGCTTTCTTT.